The TCR beta chain described here comes from a study of blood T cell repertoires in COVID-19. The wider study: COVID-19 samples collected from the United States, Italy and Spain covered acute and convalescent phases. Sources were T cells, B-cell-depleted T cells, or PBMCs; the material itself was cDNA or gDNA.

Authors' methods: The authors estimated nucleated cell counts from reference gene primer amplification. TCRdb keeps only in-frame clones here, not all; method: immunoSEQ multiplex PCR. V and J calls and clone size are as listed in that table; D and trimming were resolved from the DNA. The sample gives 150,000 to 200,000 clones, approximately 80% of which show up once; more than 10% is in the top ten. The clonotype originates from an elderly woman with COVID-19, enrolled during active disease. The sequencing sample was made of peripheral blood.

The CDR3 sequence: CASTHLRVNYGYTF. CDR3 sequence (DNA): TGTGCCAGCACCCATTTACGGGTGAACTATGGCTACACCTTC. This rearrangement joins TRBV6-4 to TRBJ1-2; D ambiguous. CDR3 length equals 14 residues. The V gene's germline CDR1 is MRHNA and CDR2 SNTAGT. Trimming removed 7 bases from V and 2 bases from J, with 14 bases in between.